Detailed here is one T cell receptor beta chain. This sample is drawn from a study of blood T cell repertoires in COVID-19. Assay: immunoSEQ multiplex PCR; the TCRdb copy retains only in-frame clones and omits some. The repertoire holds some 330,000 clones, with more than 75% as singletons. Deletions cut 2 bases from V and 0 bases from J, with 16 bases between. Germline V gene lookup returns CDR1 MNHEY and CDR2 SMNVEV (reference sequence). This CDR3 is built from 17 residues. The V gene is TRBV27, the J gene TRBJ1-1, with D possibly TRBD1 on 6 matching bases. The receptor was isolated from a young man who had recovered from COVID-19. The sequencing sample was made of PBMCs or T cells enriched from blood (not recorded which). Here the CDR3 reads CASSLGQGQGMNTEAFF. The CDR3, as DNA: TGTGCCAGCAGTTTAGGGCAGGGGCAAGGAATGAACACTGAAGCTTTCTTT.